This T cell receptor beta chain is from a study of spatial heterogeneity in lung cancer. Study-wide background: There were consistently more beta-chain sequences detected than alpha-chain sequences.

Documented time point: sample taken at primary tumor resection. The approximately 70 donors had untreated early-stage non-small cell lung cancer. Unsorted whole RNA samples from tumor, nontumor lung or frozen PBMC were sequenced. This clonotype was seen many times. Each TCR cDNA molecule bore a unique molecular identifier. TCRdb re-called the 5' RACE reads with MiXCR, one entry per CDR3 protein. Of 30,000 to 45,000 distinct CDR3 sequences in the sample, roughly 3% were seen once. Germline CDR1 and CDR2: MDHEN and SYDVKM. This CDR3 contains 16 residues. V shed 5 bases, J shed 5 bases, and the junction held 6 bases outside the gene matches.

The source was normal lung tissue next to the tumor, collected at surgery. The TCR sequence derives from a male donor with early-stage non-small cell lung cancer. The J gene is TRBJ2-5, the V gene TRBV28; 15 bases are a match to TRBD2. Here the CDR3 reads CASSIGTSGRSETQYF. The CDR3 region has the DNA TGTGCCAGCAGTATCGGGACTAGCGGGAGGAGCGAGACCCAGTACTTC.